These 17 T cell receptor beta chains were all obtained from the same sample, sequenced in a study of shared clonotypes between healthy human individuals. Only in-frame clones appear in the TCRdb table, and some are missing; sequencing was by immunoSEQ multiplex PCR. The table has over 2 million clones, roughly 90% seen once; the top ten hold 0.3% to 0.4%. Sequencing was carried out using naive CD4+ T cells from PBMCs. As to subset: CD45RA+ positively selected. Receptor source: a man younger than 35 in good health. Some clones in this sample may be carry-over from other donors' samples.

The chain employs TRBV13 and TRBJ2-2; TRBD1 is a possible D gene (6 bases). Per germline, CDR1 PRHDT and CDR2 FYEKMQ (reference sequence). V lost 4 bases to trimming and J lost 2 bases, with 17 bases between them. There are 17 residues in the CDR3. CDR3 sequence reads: CASSSGDRRKNTGELFF. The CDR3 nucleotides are TGTGCCAGCAGCTCCGGCGACAGGAGGAAAAACACCGGGGAGCTGTTTTTT.

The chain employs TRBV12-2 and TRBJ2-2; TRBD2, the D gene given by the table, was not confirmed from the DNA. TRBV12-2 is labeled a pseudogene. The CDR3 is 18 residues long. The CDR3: CASRLAISREGETGELFF. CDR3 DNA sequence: TGTGCAAGTCGCTTAGCGATTTCGAGGGAAGGAGAAACCGGGGAGCTGTTTTTT.

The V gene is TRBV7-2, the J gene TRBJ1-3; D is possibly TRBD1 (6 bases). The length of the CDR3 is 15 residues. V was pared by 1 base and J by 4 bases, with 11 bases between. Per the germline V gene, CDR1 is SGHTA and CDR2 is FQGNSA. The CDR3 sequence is CASSLEGGYGNTIYF. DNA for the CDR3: TGTGCCAGCAGCTTAGAAGGGGGTTACGGAAACACCATATATTTT.

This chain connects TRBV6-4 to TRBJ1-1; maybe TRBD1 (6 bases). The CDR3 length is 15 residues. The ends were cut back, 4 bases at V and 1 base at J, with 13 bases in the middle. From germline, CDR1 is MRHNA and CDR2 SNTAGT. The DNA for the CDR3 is TGTGCCAGCAGTGCCCAGGGGTTCTCGAACACTGAAGCTTTCTTT. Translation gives CASSAQGFSNTEAFF.

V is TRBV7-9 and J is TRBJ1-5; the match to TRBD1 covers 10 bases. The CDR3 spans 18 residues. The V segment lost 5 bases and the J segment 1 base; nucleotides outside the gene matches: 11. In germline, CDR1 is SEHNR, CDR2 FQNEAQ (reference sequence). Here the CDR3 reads CASSAPGTGVRSNQPQHF. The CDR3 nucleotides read TGTGCCAGCAGCGCCCCTGGGACAGGGGTTAGGAGCAATCAGCCCCAGCATTTT.

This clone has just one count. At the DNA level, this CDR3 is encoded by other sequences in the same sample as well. CDR3 sequence: CASSLAPGSQPQHF. Here the CDR3 DNA reads TGCGCCAGCAGCTTGGCTCCGGGCAGTCAGCCCCAGCATTTT. This sequence joins TRBV5-1 and TRBJ1-5; no firm D call. Germline V CDR1 and CDR2: SGHRS, YFSETQ. With 0 bases removed from V and 6 bases from J, the gap between germline ends came to 10 bases. This CDR3 has 14 amino acids.

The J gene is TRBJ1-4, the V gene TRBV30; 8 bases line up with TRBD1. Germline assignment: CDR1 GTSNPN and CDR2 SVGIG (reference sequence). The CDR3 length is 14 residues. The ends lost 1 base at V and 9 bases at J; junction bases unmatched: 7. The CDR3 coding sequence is TGTGCCTGGAGTGCCTTGGCAGGGGGCAAAAAACTGTTTTTT. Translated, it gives CAWSALAGGKKLFF. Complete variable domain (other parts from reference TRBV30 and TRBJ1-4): SQTIHQWPATLVQPVGSPLSLECTVEGTSNPNLYWYRQAAGRGLQLLFYSVGIGQISSEVPQNLSASRPQDRQFILSSKKLLLSDSGFYLCAWSALAGGKKLFFGSGTQLSVL.

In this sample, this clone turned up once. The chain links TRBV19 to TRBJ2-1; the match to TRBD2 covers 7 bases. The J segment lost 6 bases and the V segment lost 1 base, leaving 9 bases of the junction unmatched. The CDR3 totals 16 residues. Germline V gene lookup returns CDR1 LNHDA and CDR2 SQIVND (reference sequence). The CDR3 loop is CASSIVGPGGGNEQFF. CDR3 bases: TGTGCCAGTAGTATAGTTGGCCCCGGCGGGGGCAATGAGCAGTTCTTC. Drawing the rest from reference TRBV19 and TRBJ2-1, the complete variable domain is DGGITQSPKYLFRKEGQNVTLSCEQNLNHDAMYWYRQDPGQGLRLIYYSQIVNDFQKGDIAEGYSVSREKKESFPLTVTSAQKNPTAFYLCASSIVGPGGGNEQFFGPGTRLTVL.

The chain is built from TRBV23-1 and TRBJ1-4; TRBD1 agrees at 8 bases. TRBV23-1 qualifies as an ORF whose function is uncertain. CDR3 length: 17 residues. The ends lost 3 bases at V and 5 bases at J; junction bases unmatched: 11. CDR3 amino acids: CASSHRDRRALNEKLFF. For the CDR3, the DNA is TGCGCCAGCAGTCACCGGGACAGGCGCGCTTTAAATGAAAAACTGTTTTTT.

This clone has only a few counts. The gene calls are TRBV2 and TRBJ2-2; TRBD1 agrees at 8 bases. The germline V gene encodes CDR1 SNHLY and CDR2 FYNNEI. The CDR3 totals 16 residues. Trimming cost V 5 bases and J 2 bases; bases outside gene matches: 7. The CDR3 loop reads CASSLQGAYNTGELFF. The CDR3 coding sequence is TGTGCCAGCAGTCTGCAGGGGGCTTATAACACCGGGGAGCTGTTTTTT. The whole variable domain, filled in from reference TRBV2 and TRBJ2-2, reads EPEVTQTPSHQVTQMGQEVILRCVPISNHLYFYWYRQILGQKVEFLVSFYNNEISEKSEIFDDQFSVERPDGSNFTLKIRSTKLEDSAMYFCASSLQGAYNTGELFFGEGSRLTVL.

In nucleotides, the CDR3 is TGTGCCAGCAGTTACTCGTGGTCTAACGGGTACAATGAGCAGTTCTTC. As protein: CASSYSWSNGYNEQFF. The chain uses TRBV6-5 and TRBJ2-1; D gene unclear. Germline-derived CDR1 and CDR2 are MNHEY and SVGAGI. V gave up 0 bases and J gave up 4 bases, with 13 bases separating them. CDR3 length: 16 amino acids.

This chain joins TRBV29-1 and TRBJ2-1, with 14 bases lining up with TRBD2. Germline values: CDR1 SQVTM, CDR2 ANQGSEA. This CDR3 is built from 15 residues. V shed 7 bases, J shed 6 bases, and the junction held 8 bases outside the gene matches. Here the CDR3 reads CSETSGREATNEQFF. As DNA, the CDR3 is TGCAGCGAGACTAGCGGGAGGGAGGCTACCAATGAGCAGTTCTTC.

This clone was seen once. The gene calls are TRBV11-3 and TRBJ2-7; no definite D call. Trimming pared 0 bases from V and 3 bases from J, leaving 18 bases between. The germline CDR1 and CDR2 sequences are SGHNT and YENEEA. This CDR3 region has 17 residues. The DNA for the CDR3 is TGTGCCAGCAGCTTAGATGGGCGGCTACCGGTAGGCTACGAGCAGTACTTC. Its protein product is CASSLDGRLPVGYEQYF.

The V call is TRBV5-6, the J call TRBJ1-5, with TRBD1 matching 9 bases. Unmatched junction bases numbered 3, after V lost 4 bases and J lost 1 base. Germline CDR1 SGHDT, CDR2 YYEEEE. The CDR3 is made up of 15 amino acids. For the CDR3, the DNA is TGTGCCAGCAGCCCGGGGACAGGGAGCAATCAGCCCCAGCATTTT. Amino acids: CASSPGTGSNQPQHF.

The CDR3 reads CASSAVRGRGYTF. In DNA, the CDR3 is TGTGCCAGCAGTGCGGTTAGGGGAAGAGGCTACACCTTC. This chain uses TRBV25-1 with TRBJ1-2; D is perhaps TRBD1 (5 bases). The ends were cut back, 4 bases at V and 8 bases at J, with 14 bases in the middle. The CDR3 runs 13 residues. Germline V CDR1 and CDR2: MGHDK, SYGVNS.

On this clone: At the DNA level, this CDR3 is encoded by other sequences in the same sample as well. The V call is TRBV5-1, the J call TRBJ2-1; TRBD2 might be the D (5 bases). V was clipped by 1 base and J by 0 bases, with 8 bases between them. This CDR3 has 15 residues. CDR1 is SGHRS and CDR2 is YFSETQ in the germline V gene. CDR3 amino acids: CASSLQGSSYNEQFF. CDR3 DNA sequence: TGCGCCAGCAGCTTGCAAGGGAGCTCCTACAATGAGCAGTTCTTC.

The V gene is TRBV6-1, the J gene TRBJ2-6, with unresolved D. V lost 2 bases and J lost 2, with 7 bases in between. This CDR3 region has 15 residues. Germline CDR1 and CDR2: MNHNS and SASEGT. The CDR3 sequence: CASSEWRAGANVLTF. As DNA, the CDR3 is TGTGCCAGCAGTGAATGGCGAGCTGGGGCCAACGTCCTGACTTTC.